The 2 T cell receptor beta chains below were found in one sample sequenced in a study of cytomegalovirus exposure and HLA in healthy donors. The PCR employed 60 Vbeta primers together with 13 Jbeta primers. Data came from immunoSEQ multiplex PCR; TCRdb stores just in-frame clones and leaves some out. The sample has more than 80,000 clones, roughly 79% seen once. Material: PBMCs. Receptors originate from a female donor in good health and CMV-seropositive.

The chain recombines TRBV30 with TRBJ2-7, with 9 bases identical to TRBD1. CDR3 size: 14 residues. Trimming removed 4 bases from V and 4 bases from J; junction bases left unmatched: 8. Germline loops: CDR1 GTSNPN, CDR2 SVGIG (reference sequence). CDR3 nucleotide sequence: TGTGCCTGGACCGGGACAGGGAGGGAGTACGAGCAGTACTTC. It specifies CAWTGTGREYEQYF.

The chain recombines TRBV6-4 with TRBJ1-5; 7 nucleotides line up with TRBD1. The V gene end was trimmed by 3 bases and the J gene end by 9 bases; junction bases not matched to a gene: 5. Germline V gives CDR1 MRHNA, CDR2 SNTAGT. The CDR3 extends over 13 amino acids. CDR3 sequence reads: CASSERGLGPQHF. The CDR3 DNA is TGTGCCAGCAGTGAAAGGGGGCTCGGGCCCCAGCATTTT.